A selection of T cell receptor beta chains follows, all from one sample in a study of lymphopenia after photon versus proton radiotherapy. The protocol was immunoSEQ multiplex PCR, while the TCRdb copy is restricted to in-frame clones and leaves out a portion. Among under 20,000 clones listed, roughly 90% were seen once. The input for sequencing was peripheral blood, taken from a patient treated with photon-based radiotherapy. These receptors were collected from a woman between 35 and 50 years old with cholangiocarcinoma. CDR3s include the opening cysteine and the closing phenylalanine or tryptophan. The order of the fields is V gene, clone size, J gene, D gene, CDR3 protein, CDR3 DNA. D genes are given only for firm matches. Size values are once, few and many counts, or a class for expanded clones, and some rows have none.

>TRBV11-3|-|TRBJ1-5|TRBD1
CASSPHLPLPGQINQPQHF
TGTGCCAGCAGCCCCCACCTCCCCCTTCCGGGACAGATAAATCAGCCCCAGCATTTT
>TRBV9|-|TRBJ1-1|-
CASSPRGDYTEAFF
TGTGCCAGCAGCCCCCGGGGAGACTACACTGAAGCTTTCTTT
>TRBV25-1|-|TRBJ1-4|-
CASSHTRGTNEKLFF
TGTGCCAGCAGCCATACAAGGGGAACTAATGAAAAACTGTTTTTT
>TRBV25-1|-|TRBJ2-4|TRBD2
CASSDSGLAATKNIQYF
TGTGCCAGCAGTGACTCAGGACTAGCGGCCACCAAAAACATTCAGTACTTC
>TRBV19|once|TRBJ1-3|-
CASRRGSSGNTIYF
TGTGCCAGTAGACGGGGGAGCTCTGGAAACACCATATATTTT
>TRBV27|-|TRBJ2-2|-
CASPRLDQNTGELFF
TGTGCCAGCCCCAGACTGGACCAGAACACCGGGGAGCTGTTTTTT
>TRBV7-9|-|TRBJ1-6|-
CASSPDRPSPQNNSPLHF
TGTGCCAGCAGCCCAGACAGGCCGTCTCCCCAAAATAATTCACCCCTCCACTTT
>TRBV9|-|TRBJ1-1|TRBD1
CASSVDGAGGGQAEAFF
TGTGCCAGCAGCGTAGATGGGGCAGGGGGCGGGCAAGCTGAAGCTTTCTTT
>TRBV7-9|-|TRBJ2-5|-
CASSLQGPLGTQYF
TGTGCCAGCAGCTTACAAGGGCCATTAGGGACCCAGTACTTC
>TRBV7-2|few|TRBJ2-5|-
CASSLVDRSQETQYF
TGTGCCAGCAGCTTAGTTGACAGGAGCCAAGAGACCCAGTACTTC
>TRBV30|-|TRBJ1-2|TRBD1
CAWKGTGILNYGYTF
TGTGCCTGGAAAGGGACAGGGATCCTCAACTATGGCTACACCTTC
>TRBV28|-|TRBJ2-7|TRBD2
CASRRLAGDYEQYF
TGTGCCAGCAGAAGACTAGCGGGAGATTACGAGCAGTACTTC
>TRBV2|-|TRBJ1-2|-
CASSGRQGLGGYTF
TGTGCCAGCAGTGGAAGGCAGGGGTTGGGTGGCTACACCTTC